This T cell receptor (beta chain) was profiled in a study of CD8+ T cells in alopecia areata. For this clone: Its antigen remains unknown.

General study findings and limits: Treatment with tofacitinib significantly lowered scalp clonality and reduced expanded CD8+ clones among the top 100. Mice gave a clearer picture of TCR sharing than patients did, possibly for HLA-related reasons.

The treatment was: oral pan-JAK inhibitor, 5-10 mg twice daily. V lost 3 bases to trimming and J lost 6 bases, with 17 bases between them. The CDR3 length is 14 residues. Germline lookup yields CDR1 GTSNPN and CDR2 SVGIG (reference sequence). cDNA prepared by RNA extraction and subsequent reverse transcription served as the template for sequencing. Libraries were prepared by immunoSEQ multiplex PCR; TCRdb keeps only in-frame clonotypes and omits some of them. The sample yields about 190,000 clones, 60% seen once. The source of this sequence is a human donor with alopecia areata. Specimen: CD4+ T cells sorted from blood, collected at week 4, from a patient treated with tofacitinib. The chain is built from TRBV30 and TRBJ1-2, with D hard to call. As DNA, the CDR3 is TGTGCCTGGAGGGATCCACACGGCGGGGATGGCTACACCTTC. Amino acid sequence: CAWRDPHGGDGYTF. Combining the CDR3 with reference TRBV30 and TRBJ1-2 gives the whole variable domain SQTIHQWPATLVQPVGSPLSLECTVEGTSNPNLYWYRQAAGRGLQLLFYSVGIGQISSEVPQNLSASRPQDRQFILSSKKLLLSDSGFYLCAWRDPHGGDGYTFGSGTRLTVV.